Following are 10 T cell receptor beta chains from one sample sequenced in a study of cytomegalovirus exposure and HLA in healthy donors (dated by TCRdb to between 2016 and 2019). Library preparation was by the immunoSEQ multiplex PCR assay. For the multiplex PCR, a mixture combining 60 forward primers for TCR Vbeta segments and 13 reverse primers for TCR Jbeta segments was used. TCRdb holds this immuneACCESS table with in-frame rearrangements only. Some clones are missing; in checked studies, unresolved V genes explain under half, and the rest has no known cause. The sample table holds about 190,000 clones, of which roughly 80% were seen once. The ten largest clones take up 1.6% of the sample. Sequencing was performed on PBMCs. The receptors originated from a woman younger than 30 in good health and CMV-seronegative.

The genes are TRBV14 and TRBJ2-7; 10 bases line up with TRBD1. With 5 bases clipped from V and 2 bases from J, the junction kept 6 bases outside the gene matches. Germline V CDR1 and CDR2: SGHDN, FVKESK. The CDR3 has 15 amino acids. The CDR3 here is CASSTGGTGAYEQYF. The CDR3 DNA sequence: TGTGCCAGCAGCACCGGTGGGACAGGGGCCTACGAGCAGTACTTC.

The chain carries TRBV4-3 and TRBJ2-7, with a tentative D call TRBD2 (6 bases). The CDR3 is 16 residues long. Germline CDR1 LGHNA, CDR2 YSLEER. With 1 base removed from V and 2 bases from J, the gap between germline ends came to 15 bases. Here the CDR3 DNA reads TGCGCCAGCAGCCAAGGTACGGGACTCTTAACCTACGAGCAGTACTTC. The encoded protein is CASSQGTGLLTYEQYF.

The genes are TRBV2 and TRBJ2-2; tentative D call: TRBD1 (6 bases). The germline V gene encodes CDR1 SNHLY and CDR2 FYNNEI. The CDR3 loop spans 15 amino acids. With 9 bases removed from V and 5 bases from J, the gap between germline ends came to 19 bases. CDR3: CASQGARGGTGELFF. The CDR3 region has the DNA TGTGCCAGTCAAGGTGCCAGAGGGGGTACCGGGGAGCTGTTTTTT.

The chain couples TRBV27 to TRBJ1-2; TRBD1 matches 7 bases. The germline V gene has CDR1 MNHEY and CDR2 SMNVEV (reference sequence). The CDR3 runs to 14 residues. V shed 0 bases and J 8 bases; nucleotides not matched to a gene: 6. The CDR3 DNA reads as TGTGCCAGCAGTTTATCAGGGGAAGGGGGCGGCTACACCTTC. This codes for CASSLSGEGGGYTF.

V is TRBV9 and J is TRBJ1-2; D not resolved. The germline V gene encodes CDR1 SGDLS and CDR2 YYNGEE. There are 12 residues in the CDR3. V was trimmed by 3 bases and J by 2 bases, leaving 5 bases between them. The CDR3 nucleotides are TGTGCCAGCAGCGGGGAGAACTATGGCTACACCTTC. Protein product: CASSGENYGYTF.

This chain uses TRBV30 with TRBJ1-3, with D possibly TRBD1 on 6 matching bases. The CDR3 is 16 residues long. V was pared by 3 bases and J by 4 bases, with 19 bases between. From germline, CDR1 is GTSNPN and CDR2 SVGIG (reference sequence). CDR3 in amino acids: CAWSADWDTVGNTIYF. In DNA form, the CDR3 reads TGTGCCTGGAGCGCAGACTGGGACACAGTCGGAAACACCATATATTTT.

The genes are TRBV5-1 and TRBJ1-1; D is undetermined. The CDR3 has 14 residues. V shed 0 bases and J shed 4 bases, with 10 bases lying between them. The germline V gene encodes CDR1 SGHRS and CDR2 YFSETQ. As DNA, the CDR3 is TGCGCCAGCAGCTTGGAATACCGGGGCACTGAAGCTTTCTTT. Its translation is CASSLEYRGTEAFF.

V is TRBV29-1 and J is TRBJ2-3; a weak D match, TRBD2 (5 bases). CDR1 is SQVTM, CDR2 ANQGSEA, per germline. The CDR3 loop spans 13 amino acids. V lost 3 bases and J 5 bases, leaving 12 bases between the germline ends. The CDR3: CSVDRGSGDTQYF. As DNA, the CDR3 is TGCAGCGTTGACCGGGGATCGGGAGATACGCAGTATTTT.

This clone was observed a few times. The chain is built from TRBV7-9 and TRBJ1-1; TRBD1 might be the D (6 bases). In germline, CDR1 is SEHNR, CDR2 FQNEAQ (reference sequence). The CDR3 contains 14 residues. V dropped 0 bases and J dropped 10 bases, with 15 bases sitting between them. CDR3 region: CASSLATGQHGAFF. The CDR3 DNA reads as TGTGCCAGCAGCTTAGCGACAGGACAGCACGGAGCTTTCTTT.

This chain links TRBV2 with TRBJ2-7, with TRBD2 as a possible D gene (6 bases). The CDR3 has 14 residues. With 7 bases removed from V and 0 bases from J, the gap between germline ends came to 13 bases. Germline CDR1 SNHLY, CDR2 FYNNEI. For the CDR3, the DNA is TGTGCCAGCAATAGGGAGGACCACTCCTACGAGCAGTACTTC. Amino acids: CASNREDHSYEQYF.